This T cell receptor (beta chain) comes out of a study of T cell repertoires in cytomegalovirus infection. Across the study: In public TCR beta signatures, there were indications of both CMV infection and matching HLA type.

Concerning this clonotype itself: Its antigen is unidentified.

This CDR3 is built from 15 residues. J lost 2 bases, V lost 4 bases, and 4 bases had no gene match. TCRdb processed the reads anew with MiXCR; each CDR3 protein has one entry. This sample has 600,000 to 700,000 distinct CDR3 sequences; around 31% occur once, and the top ten carry around a sixth. The sequenced sample was cultured PBMCs, obtained from culture after CMV antigen stimulation. The chain joins TRBV5-3 to TRBJ2-1; 9 positions match TRBD2. TRBV5-3 is given ORF status, its function remaining uncertain. The source is a human donor in good health (CMV status not recorded). Some clones in this sample may be carry-over from other donors' samples. The CDR3 sequence is CARSRLAGPYNEQFF. In DNA form, the CDR3 reads TGTGCCAGAAGCCGGCTAGCGGGACCCTACAATGAGCAGTTCTTC.